The 16 T cell receptor beta chains below all came from one sample that was sequenced in a study of OX40 agonist ivuxolimab in advanced cancers. Assay used: immunoSEQ multiplex PCR; TCRdb lists only in-frame clones, some missing. The profile shows roughly 80,000 clones, 70% to 90% of them singletons. This material consisted of CD4+ or CD8+ T cells sorted from blood, taken in a trial of the OX40 agonist ivuxolimab. The receptors shown here come from an adult with an advanced solid tumor such as melanoma, head and neck, liver or kidney cancer.

The table lists this clone with a few counts. This rearrangement joins TRBV4-3 to TRBJ2-3; no clear D gene. In germline, CDR1 is LGHNA, CDR2 YSLEER. Trimming left V 4 bases short and J 0 bases short, with 11 bases between. The CDR3 length is 15 residues. CDR3: CASSLTPSSTDTQYF. In DNA, the CDR3 is TGCGCCAGCAGCCTTACACCGTCTAGCACAGATACGCAGTATTTT.

The chain couples TRBV20-1 to TRBJ1-1; 7 bases are a match to TRBD1. The CDR3 loop spans 11 amino acids. V lost 7 bases and J lost 10; bases outside the gene matches: 9. Germline CDR1 reads DFQATT; CDR2 reads SNEGSKA (reference sequence). CDR3 bases: TGCAGTGACTCACGGGACAGCCGAGCTTTCTTT. It codes for CSDSRDSRAFF.

This chain joins TRBV5-1 and TRBJ1-2, with D perhaps TRBD1 (5 bases). V gave up 4 bases and J gave up 7 bases, with 14 bases separating them. Germline CDR1 SGHRS, CDR2 YFSETQ. This CDR3 is 13 amino acids long. DNA for the CDR3: TGCGCCAGCAGCCAGGGCGCGGCTAGTGGCTACACCTTC. This translates into CASSQGAASGYTF.

This clone was observed once. The gene calls are TRBV5-1 and TRBJ2-2, with 9 bases identical to TRBD2. Looked up from germline, CDR1 is SGHRS and CDR2 is YFSETQ. J gave up 8 bases and V 0 bases, and 14 bases lay outside the gene matches. The CDR3 contains 18 residues. The DNA for the CDR3 is TGCGCCAGCAGCTTGGAAGGGCTAGCGGGGCTGCCGAGGGGGGAGCTGTTTTTT. This translates into CASSLEGLAGLPRGELFF.

This clone was found once. The chain employs TRBV7-2 and TRBJ1-5; tentative D call: TRBD1 (6 bases). V was shortened by 5 bases and J by 7 bases, with 15 bases between the two germline ends. This CDR3 contains 14 residues. CDR1 is SGHTA, CDR2 FQGNSA, per germline. This CDR3 is CASSLGGAPQPQHF. The CDR3 DNA is TGTGCCAGCAGCCTAGGGGGGGCCCCACAGCCCCAGCATTTT. Full variable domain (outside the CDR3, taken from reference TRBV7-2 and TRBJ1-5): GAGVSQSPSNKVTEKGKDVELRCDPISGHTALYWYRQSLGQGLEFLIYFQGNSAPDKSGLPSDRFSAERTGGSVSTLTIQRTQQEDSAVYLCASSLGGAPQPQHFGDGTRLSIL.

V gene TRBV11-2 combines with J gene TRBJ1-1; D remains unclear. V shed 5 bases and J shed 5 bases, with 6 bases lying between them. CDR3 length: 11 residues. Germline V lookup: CDR1 SGHAT, CDR2 FQNNGV. The CDR3 bases are TGTGCCAGCAGCCAGGCTACTGAAGCTTTCTTT. Its protein is CASSQATEAFF.

The chain joins TRBV10-3 to TRBJ1-6; D not resolved. The germline CDR1 and CDR2 sequences are ENHRY and SYGVKD. V lost 5 bases and J lost 5, with 10 bases in between. The CDR3 is made up of 14 amino acids. The CDR3 loop is CAISWESNNSPLHF. The CDR3 DNA reads as TGTGCCATCAGTTGGGAGAGTAATAATTCACCCCTCCACTTT.

The gene calls are TRBV4-3 and TRBJ1-5; TRBD1 is a possible D gene (6 bases). The CDR3 length is 18 residues. CDR1 and CDR2 (germline): LGHNA, YSLEER. V was shortened by 2 bases and J by 4 bases, with 21 bases between the two germline ends. The CDR3 here is CASSQPCQGPRGNQPQHF. DNA for the CDR3: TGCGCCAGCAGCCAACCTTGTCAGGGGCCCCGAGGGAATCAGCCCCAGCATTTT.

The V call is TRBV21-1, the J call TRBJ2-7; the table's D call, TRBD2, has no DNA check behind it. TRBV21-1 is a pseudogene segment. This CDR3 comprises 15 residues. The CDR3 sequence: CASSKLKGGAEEQYF. CDR3 bases: TGTGCCAGCAGCAAATTAAAAGGAGGGGCTGAAGAGCAGTACTTC.

The V and J genes are TRBV6-1 and TRBJ2-7; D is tentatively TRBD1 or TRBD2 (5 bases each). V lost 7 bases and J lost 7, with 17 bases in between. From germline, CDR1 is MNHNS and CDR2 SASEGT. CDR3 size: 13 residues. CDR3 DNA: TGTGCCAGCACCGACGCGAGGGCAGGGGAGCAGTACTTC. Amino acids: CASTDARAGEQYF.

The gene calls are TRBV6-5 and TRBJ1-6, with 7 bases lining up with TRBD1. V lost 5 bases, J lost 10 bases, and 5 bases stayed unmatched. The CDR3 is made up of 13 amino acids. Germline V lookup: CDR1 MNHEY, CDR2 SVGAGI. The CDR3 DNA reads as TGTGCCAGCAGTGCCGACAGGGACTCACCCCTCCACTTT. Protein sequence: CASSADRDSPLHF.

The table lists this clone with a count of one. The gene calls are TRBV4-1 and TRBJ1-3, with TRBD1 identical over 7 bases. Germline-derived CDR1 and CDR2 are MGHRA and YSYEKL. The V and J ends lost 1 base and 0 bases, in that order; junction bases with no gene match: 3. The CDR3 contains 16 residues. This CDR3 reads CASSQGDSFSGNTIYF. The DNA for the CDR3 is TGCGCCAGCAGCCAAGGGGACAGTTTCTCTGGAAACACCATATATTTT.

CDR3 protein: CASSSRGSKLFF. The CDR3 DNA follows: TGTGCCAGCAGTTCCCGCGGGAGCAAACTGTTTTTT. The rearrangement links TRBV6-1 to TRBJ1-4; D is undetermined. The CDR3 is 12 residues long. Germline CDR1 is MNHNS and CDR2 is SASEGT. With 5 bases removed from V and 11 bases from J, the gap between germline ends came to 12 bases.

The V gene is TRBV10-3, the J gene TRBJ2-5; D not certain. Germline V gives CDR1 ENHRY, CDR2 SYGVKD. The V end was cut by 0 bases, the J end by 6 bases, with 5 bases between. This CDR3 is 12 amino acids long. CDR3 sequence (DNA): TGTGCCATCAGTGAGTCGAGGAAGACCCAGTACTTC. This codes for CAISESRKTQYF.

In regard to this clone: Additional DNA sequences in this sample encode the identical CDR3. The chain is built from TRBV18 and TRBJ2-5; D unresolved. The CDR3 spans 13 residues. The V gene lost 2 bases and the J gene lost 3 bases, with 7 bases spanning the gap. Germline V CDR1 and CDR2: KGHSH, LQKENI. The CDR3 DNA reads TGTGCCAGCTCACCAGGCCTCGAAGAGACCCAGTACTTC. As protein: CASSPGLEETQYF.

This chain connects TRBV28 to TRBJ2-3, with TRBD1 as a possible D gene (6 bases). The V and J ends lost 2 bases and 2 bases respectively, with 14 bases between them. This CDR3 spans 16 amino acids. Germline V gives CDR1 MDHEN, CDR2 SYDVKM. CDR3 protein: CASSLRAGANTDTQYF. The CDR3 DNA reads as TGTGCCAGCAGTTTACGGGCAGGGGCGAACACAGATACGCAGTATTTT. The full variable domain, in which reference TRBV28 and TRBJ2-3 provide the parts outside the CDR3, is DVKVTQSSRYLVKRTGEKVFLECVQDMDHENMFWYRQDPGLGLRLIYFSYDVKMKEKGDIPEGYSVSREKKERFSLILESASTNQTSMYLCASSLRAGANTDTQYFGPGTRLTVL.